This TCR beta chain was obtained from a study of cytomegalovirus exposure and HLA in healthy donors. Overall study context: Across under 450 genotyped donors, over 70% landed in the Caucasian-associated ancestry cluster. Findings of the study overall: An assumption of roughly uniform sequencing depth across donors underlay the presence/absence analyses. Within a later analysis, the majority of CMV-associated TCR beta chains appeared HLA-restricted. Follow-up analysis later connected one missense variant in DCLRE1C with trimming of TCR beta V- and J-genes.

A multiplex PCR was run with 60 Vbeta primers and 13 Jbeta primers. Clones were sequenced by immunoSEQ multiplex PCR, and TCRdb holds only the in-frame ones, with some missing. The table records about 160,000 clones, 80% to 85% of them present only once. Germline V gene data show CDR1 as LNHDA and CDR2 as SQIVND (reference sequence). The V and J ends lost 4 bases and 5 bases, in that order; junction bases with no gene match: 5. This CDR3 has 13 amino acids. A note on this clone: Its cognate antigen is unknown.

The sequence came from a male donor in good health and CMV-seropositive. The sequenced sample was PBMCs. V usage is TRBV19 and J usage is TRBJ2-7; 7 bases agree with TRBD1. CDR3 bases: TGTGCCAGTAGTAGGCAGGGGGTCGACGAGCAGTACTTC. It is translated as CASSRQGVDEQYF.